The rows below give T cell receptor beta chains drawn from one sample of a study of early T cells in non-severe SARS-CoV-2 infection. TCRdb re-derived calls from the 5' RACE reads in MiXCR, one entry per CDR3 protein. The sample holds about 56,000 distinct CDR3 sequences, about 14% seen once. The specimen comprised whole blood, sampled at baseline. These TCRs come from an adult who was a healthcare worker with PCR-confirmed SARS-CoV-2 infection or an uninfected control (not recorded which). The CDR3 runs from the conserved cysteine through the conserved F or W. D genes are given only for firm matches. For some rows the clone size is stated as once, few or many, or as a class when expanded; others skip it.

many	TRBV28	-	TRBJ1-2	CASMGLKDGYTF	TGTGCCAGCATGGGGTTGAAAGATGGCTACACCTTC
-	TRBV7-2	TRBD1	TRBJ2-7	CASSPDGQGSYEQYF	TGTGCCAGCAGCCCCGATGGACAGGGATCCTACGAGCAGTACTTC
-	TRBV29-1	TRBD2	TRBJ2-3	CSVPGLGADTQYF	TGCAGCGTGCCGGGACTAGGCGCAGATACGCAGTATTTT
few	TRBV30	TRBD2	TRBJ2-3	CAPQGSGGELDTQYF	TGTGCCCCCCAAGGTAGCGGGGGAGAGTTAGATACGCAGTATTTT
few	TRBV28	TRBD2	TRBJ2-1	CASSLPDPSGSTNEQFF	TGTGCCAGCAGTTTACCAGATCCTAGCGGGAGTACAAATGAGCAGTTCTTC
many	TRBV29-1	-	TRBJ2-3	CSVERQLTDTQYF	TGCAGCGTTGAACGGCAGCTAACAGATACGCAGTATTTT
-	TRBV7-8	TRBD1	TRBJ2-1	CASRPGTGIYNEQFF	TGTGCCAGCAGGCCCGGGACAGGAATATACAATGAGCAGTTCTTC
-	TRBV11-2	-	TRBJ2-3	CASSTGGPDTQYF	TGTGCCAGCAGCACCGGGGGGCCAGATACGCAGTATTTT
many	TRBV12-3/TRBV12-4	TRBD1	TRBJ1-1	CASTQGGGDTEAFF	TGTGCCAGCACCCAAGGGGGCGGAGACACTGAAGCTTTCTTT
few	TRBV2	-	TRBJ2-2	CASSRDTGELFF	TGTGCCAGCTCCCGGGACACCGGGGAGCTGTTTTTT
-	TRBV18	-	TRBJ1-1	CASSPFEGITEAFF	TGTGCCAGCTCACCGTTCGAGGGGATCACTGAAGCTTTCTTT
few	TRBV11-2	-	TRBJ2-3	CASSLAGDDTQYF	TGTGCCAGCAGCTTAGCGGGAGACGATACGCAGTATTTT